Listed below are T cell receptor beta chains from one sample, sequenced in a study of T cells in localized non-small cell lung cancer. Clones were read by immunoSEQ multiplex PCR, and TCRdb kept only the in-frame ones, dropping some. The sample carries roughly 21,000 clones, roughly 87% recorded once. The starting material was peripheral blood mononuclear cells, obtained before any cancer treatment. The receptors come from a male donor aged 60 or over with stage II lung adenocarcinoma. Each CDR3 is given with its conserved first and last residue. Each record gives: V gene, J gene, CDR3 protein.

v_call: TRBV7-2
j_call: TRBJ2-3
cdr3_aa: CASRAEPGRLDTQYF

v_call: TRBV7-2
j_call: TRBJ2-7
cdr3_aa: CASSWSSGGEYEQYF

v_call: TRBV12-5
j_call: TRBJ2-2
cdr3_aa: CASGVGGGAGELFF

v_call: TRBV5-4
j_call: TRBJ2-5
cdr3_aa: CASSQQDSQETQYF

v_call: TRBV11-3
j_call: TRBJ2-3
cdr3_aa: CASSRDGRADTQYF

v_call: TRBV6-6
j_call: TRBJ2-6
cdr3_aa: CASSPGLYKANVLTF

v_call: TRBV7-9
j_call: TRBJ2-2
cdr3_aa: CASSQAAGTGELFF

v_call: TRBV18
j_call: TRBJ1-2
cdr3_aa: CASSPSTLTGARLDTF

v_call: TRBV5-1
j_call: TRBJ2-5
cdr3_aa: CASSLMGSLVETQYF

v_call: TRBV20-1
j_call: TRBJ1-4
cdr3_aa: CSARGTSF

v_call: TRBV19
j_call: TRBJ2-7
cdr3_aa: CASSIARDSEQYF